This record covers a single TCR beta chain. The data belong to a study of T cell responses to AZD1222 COVID-19 vaccine. The protocol was immunoSEQ multiplex PCR, while the TCRdb copy is restricted to in-frame clones and leaves out a portion. Of 50,000 or so clones in the sample, over 75% were seen once. The input for sequencing was peripheral blood, taken on day 0 of AZD1222 vaccination. The TCR was taken from an adult in good health.

The CDR3 is CASSPRTGEAFF. CDR3 nucleotide sequence: TGTGCCAGCAGCCCCAGGACAGGGGAAGCTTTCTTT. The genes are TRBV9 and TRBJ1-1; 8 bases align to TRBD1. With V trimmed by 4 bases and J by 8 bases, 4 bases remained unmatched. CDR3 length equals 12 residues. Per the germline V gene, CDR1 is SGDLS and CDR2 is YYNGEE.